The 31 T cell receptor beta chains reported below all come from one sample, sequenced in a study of STAT5B mutations in CD4+ large granular lymphocyte leukemia. The protocol was immunoSEQ multiplex PCR, while the TCRdb copy is restricted to in-frame clones and leaves out a portion. The sample consists of roughly 32,000 clones, around 76% of them appearing once. The specimen was CD4+ T cells from blood buffy coats. Receptor source: a human donor in good health.

V usage is TRBV18 and J usage is TRBJ2-3; D might be TRBD1 (7 bases). The CDR3 totals 16 residues. The germline gives CDR1 KGHSH, CDR2 LQKENI. V was pared by 5 bases and J by 6 bases, with 21 bases between. The CDR3 region is CASSFTTGRFWDTQYF. In DNA form, the CDR3 reads TGTGCCAGCTCATTTACGACAGGGAGGTTTTGGGATACGCAGTATTTT.

Details on this clone: Germline and junction disagree at one end, which may indicate a read error. The V call is TRBV6-5, the J call TRBJ1-1; D may be TRBD1 (6 bases). From germline, CDR1 is MNHEY and CDR2 SVGAGI. The CDR3 is 13 residues long. The CDR3 is CASSYSLDRPTLF. CDR3 DNA sequence: TGTGCCAGCAGTTACTCGCTAGACAGGCCCACTCTCTTT.

The chain combines TRBV2 with TRBJ1-2; D unclear. The germline V and J ends were trimmed by 9 bases and 1 base, with 9 bases remaining between them. The CDR3 contains 12 residues. The germline V gene has CDR1 SNHLY and CDR2 FYNNEI. The CDR3 reads CASNSVNYGYTF. As DNA, the CDR3 is TGTGCCAGTAACAGCGTTAACTATGGCTACACCTTC.

The chain couples TRBV5-1 to TRBJ2-1, with no clear D. The V end was cut by 0 bases, the J end by 4 bases, with 11 bases between. CDR1 is SGHRS and CDR2 is YFSETQ in the germline V gene. The CDR3 runs 15 residues. As DNA, the CDR3 is TGCGCCAGCAGCTTGGGAGGTTTGGGATACAATGAGCAGTTCTTC. This sequence encodes CASSLGGLGYNEQFF.

In this sample, this clone turned up a few times. V and J are TRBV6-6 and TRBJ1-2; the match to TRBD1 covers 9 bases. The CDR3 sequence is 14 residues long. Germline CDR1 reads MNHNY; CDR2 reads SVGAGI (reference sequence). With 2 bases clipped from V and 6 bases from J, the junction kept 4 bases outside the gene matches. This CDR3 is CASSYRTGDHGYTF. The CDR3 DNA reads as TGTGCCAGCAGTTACAGGACAGGGGATCATGGCTACACCTTC.

This chain connects TRBV18 to TRBJ1-1; 10 nucleotides line up with TRBD1. J gave up 0 bases and V 5 bases, and 3 bases lay outside the gene matches. CDR3 length: 15 residues. From germline, CDR1 is KGHSH and CDR2 LQKENI. CDR3 in amino acids: CASSSGQGMNTEAFF. The CDR3 bases are TGTGCCAGCTCATCGGGACAGGGGATGAACACTGAAGCTTTCTTT.

The chain is built from TRBV19 and TRBJ2-3; D is possibly TRBD1 (5 bases). CDR3 length: 16 amino acids. Germline V lookup: CDR1 LNHDA, CDR2 SQIVND (reference sequence). The V end was cut by 3 bases, the J end by 2 bases, with 15 bases between. Here the CDR3 DNA reads TGTGCCAGTAGTATTTTCAGGGCCGCTGACACAGATACGCAGTATTTT. It is translated as CASSIFRAADTDTQYF.

The rearrangement links TRBV10-1 to TRBJ2-5; 13 nucleotides agree with TRBD2. V shed 7 bases, J shed 3 bases, and the junction held 17 bases outside the gene matches. CDR3 length: 19 amino acids. CDR1 WNHNN and CDR2 SYGVQD come from the germline V gene (reference sequence). This chain's CDR3 is CASKVLKSGLAGAEETQYF. DNA of the CDR3: TGCGCCAGCAAAGTGCTGAAGTCCGGACTAGCGGGAGCGGAAGAGACCCAGTACTTC.

This clone was counted between two and nine times. The V call is TRBV19, the J call TRBJ2-6; D perhaps matches TRBD1 (5 bases). Per germline, CDR1 LNHDA and CDR2 SQIVND (reference sequence). With 11 bases removed from V and 0 bases from J, the gap between germline ends came to 14 bases. The CDR3 sequence is 15 residues long. The CDR3 nucleotides are TGTGCCTCACGATCAGACAGCTCTGGGGCCAACGTCCTGACTTTC. Its translation is CASRSDSSGANVLTF.

The chain combines TRBV19 with TRBJ2-5; D unresolved. Trimming removed 3 bases at V and 5 bases at J, with 16 bases between. Germline V gene lookup returns CDR1 LNHDA and CDR2 SQIVND (reference sequence). This CDR3 spans 15 amino acids. This CDR3 reads CASSMGSAGLETQYF. The CDR3 coding sequence is TGTGCCAGTAGTATGGGCTCCGCTGGGTTGGAGACCCAGTACTTC.

The rearrangement links TRBV2 to TRBJ2-1, with 7 nucleotides matching TRBD1. CDR1 is SNHLY and CDR2 is FYNNEI in the germline V gene. Trimming cost V 7 bases and J 9 bases; bases outside gene matches: 9. The CDR3 extends over 13 amino acids. Here the CDR3 reads CASIRQGVSEQFF. DNA for the CDR3: TGTGCCAGCATCCGACAGGGCGTTAGTGAGCAGTTCTTC.

J is TRBJ1-1 and V is TRBV11-2, with D possibly TRBD1 on 5 matching bases. This CDR3 contains 15 residues. V was cut by 5 bases and J by 1 base, with 14 bases left in between. Germline CDR1 SGHAT, CDR2 FQNNGV. Written as DNA, the CDR3 is TGTGCCAGCAGCCGCGCCTGGGGCGGGAACACTGAAGCTTTCTTT. Its translation: CASSRAWGGNTEAFF.

The J gene is TRBJ2-3, the V gene TRBV7-2; 10 bases line up with TRBD2. The CDR3 is 15 residues long. V was clipped by 2 bases and J by 3 bases; unmatched bases: 2. Germline CDR1 is SGHTA and CDR2 is FQGNSA. The CDR3 loop reads CASSLYSGRTDTQYF. The CDR3 nucleotides read TGTGCCAGCAGCTTATATAGCGGGAGGACAGATACGCAGTATTTT.

The CDR3 reads CASSPQGRPYEQYF. CDR3 DNA: TGTGCCAGCAGTCCCCAAGGACGGCCCTACGAGCAGTACTTC. The rearrangement joins TRBV25-1 to TRBJ2-7; D gene ambiguous. Deletions cut 5 bases from V and 2 bases from J, with 13 bases between. The CDR3 extends over 14 amino acids. Germline CDR1 and CDR2: MGHDK and SYGVNS.

V and J are TRBV25-1 and TRBJ2-3; D might be TRBD2 (5 bases). Germline V gene lookup returns CDR1 MGHDK and CDR2 SYGVNS. The CDR3 spans 13 residues. V was cut by 6 bases and J by 3 bases, with 10 bases left in between. In DNA, the CDR3 is TGTGCCAGCAGCCTCCGGGATACAGATACGCAGTATTTT. Translating gives CASSLRDTDTQYF.

The genes are TRBV5-6 and TRBJ2-3, with D perhaps matching TRBD2 (5 bases). This CDR3 has 17 amino acids. Per the germline V gene, CDR1 is SGHDT and CDR2 is YYEEEE. Trimming cost V 0 bases and J 0 bases, with 14 bases left between them. The CDR3 loop is CASSLGQSRTSTDTQYF. The DNA for the CDR3 is TGTGCCAGCAGCTTGGGCCAGTCGAGGACTAGCACAGATACGCAGTATTTT.

This clone was counted a few times. The chain's CDR3 is CASSPAGSNYGYTF. The DNA for the CDR3 is TGTGCCAGCAGCCCGGCTGGGTCCAACTATGGCTACACCTTC. The chain carries TRBV27 and TRBJ1-2; no clear D gene. From germline, CDR1 is MNHEY and CDR2 SMNVEV (reference sequence). The CDR3 is 14 residues long. Trimming took off 6 bases at V and 2 bases at J, with 13 bases between the two ends.

The chain links TRBV5-6 to TRBJ1-2; D call uncertain. Germline values: CDR1 SGHDT, CDR2 YYEEEE. There are 15 residues in the CDR3. Trimming removed 1 base from V and 2 bases from J, with 12 bases in between. The DNA for the CDR3 is TGTGCCAGCAGCTTGCCCACCTACAGCAACTATGGCTACACCTTC. It encodes CASSLPTYSNYGYTF.

This chain links TRBV20-1 with TRBJ1-1, with D unresolved. The CDR3 is 11 residues long. Germline V gene sequence: CDR1 DFQATT, CDR2 SNEGSKA (reference sequence). V lost 5 bases and J 7 bases, leaving 11 bases between the germline ends. In nucleotides, the CDR3 is TGCAGTGCTCGGAAGCCCCATGAAGCTTTCTTT. Residues: CSARKPHEAFF.

This clone was detected only a few times. The V call is TRBV19, the J call TRBJ2-7; possible D gene TRBD1, 5 bases. V was shortened by 8 bases and J by 5 bases, with 13 bases between the two germline ends. Germline loops: CDR1 LNHDA, CDR2 SQIVND (reference sequence). This CDR3 comprises 12 residues. CDR3 DNA sequence: TGTGCCAGTGTAGGGGATAATCACGAGCAGTACTTC. Its translation is CASVGDNHEQYF.

The CDR3 here is CASSSPGGPSRTGELFF. The DNA of the CDR3 is TGTGCCAGCAGTTCTCCCGGGGGGCCGTCGCGCACCGGGGAGCTGTTTTTT. V gene TRBV28 combines with J gene TRBJ2-2, with a tentative D call TRBD2 (7 bases). The germline gives CDR1 MDHEN, CDR2 SYDVKM. This CDR3 comprises 17 residues. Trimming removed 4 bases from V and 4 bases from J, with 19 bases in between.

The V gene is TRBV5-1, the J gene TRBJ1-5; D perhaps matches TRBD1 (6 bases). V was clipped by 9 bases and J by 9 bases, with 13 bases between them. CDR3 length: 11 amino acids. CDR1 and CDR2 from the germline V gene are SGHRS and YFSETQ. Written as DNA, the CDR3 is TGCGCCAACATCAGACAGGCGCCCCAGCATTTT. It is translated as CANIRQAPQHF. Looking up the rest from reference TRBV5-1 and TRBJ1-5 gives the full variable domain: KAGVTQTPRYLIKTRGQQVTLSCSPISGHRSVSWYQQTPGQGLQFLFEYFSETQRNKGNFPGRFSGRQFSNSRSEMNVSTLELGDSALYLCANIRQAPQHFGDGTRLSIL.

V usage is TRBV18 and J usage is TRBJ2-5; 8 bases are shared with TRBD1. The germline V gene has CDR1 KGHSH and CDR2 LQKENI. This CDR3 spans 13 amino acids. Losses at the gene ends were 5 bases for V and 5 bases for J; bases not matched to a gene: 4. CDR3 nucleotides: TGTGCCAGCTCATCCACAGGGGGGGAGACCCAGTACTTC. This codes for CASSSTGGETQYF.

The V and J genes are TRBV9 and TRBJ1-2, with D unclear. The CDR3 has 15 amino acids. Germline V gene sequence: CDR1 SGDLS, CDR2 YYNGEE. Trimming pared 3 bases from V and 4 bases from J, leaving 16 bases between. The CDR3, as DNA: TGTGCCAGCAGCGCACCCAGCCCCGGAACCTATGGCTACACCTTC. Translating it yields CASSAPSPGTYGYTF.

The V gene is TRBV18, the J gene TRBJ2-1; 13 bases line up with TRBD2. The V segment lost 0 bases and the J segment 6 bases; nucleotides outside the gene matches: 5. CDR1 KGHSH and CDR2 LQKENI come from the germline V gene. This CDR3 is built from 17 residues. CDR3 residues: CASSPPSGLAGINEQFF. The CDR3 DNA sequence: TGTGCCAGCTCACCACCTTCGGGACTAGCGGGGATCAATGAGCAGTTCTTC.

This sequence joins TRBV6-1 and TRBJ2-3; 7 bases line up with TRBD1. This CDR3 is built from 14 residues. Unmatched junction bases numbered 13, after V lost 6 bases and J lost 10 bases. CDR1 is MNHNS, CDR2 SASEGT, per germline. The CDR3 loop is CASRQGPPIVSQYF. CDR3 DNA sequence: TGTGCCAGCAGACAGGGGCCCCCCATTGTTTCGCAGTATTTT.

This clone occurred a few times. The rearrangement joins TRBV6-1 to TRBJ1-1, with D possibly matching TRBD1 (5 bases). The CDR3 runs 12 residues. Trimming took 0 bases from V and 11 from J, leaving 10 bases between them. CDR1 is MNHNS and CDR2 is SASEGT in the germline V gene. The CDR3 DNA sequence: TGTGCCAGCAGTGAAGCGCGGGGCACGGCTTTCTTT. Its translation is CASSEARGTAFF.

This clone was seen once. V gene TRBV9 combines with J gene TRBJ2-3; 8 bases are a match to TRBD1. Germline lookup yields CDR1 SGDLS and CDR2 YYNGEE. V shed 4 bases and J 2 bases; nucleotides not matched to a gene: 3. This CDR3 has 14 amino acids. CDR3 coding DNA: TGTGCCAGCAGCCTGGACAGGGCCACAGATACGCAGTATTTT. This sequence encodes CASSLDRATDTQYF.

The chain combines TRBV7-2 with TRBJ2-4, with D possibly matching TRBD2 (5 bases). This CDR3 contains 16 residues. The germline CDR1 and CDR2 sequences are SGHTA and FQGNSA. Trimming shortened V by 5 bases and J by 3 bases, and 17 bases separated the two germline ends. CDR3 region: CASSPDLGRLKNIQYF. The CDR3 bases are TGTGCCAGCAGCCCGGACTTAGGAAGACTCAAAAACATTCAGTACTTC.

The chain has TRBV15 and TRBJ1-4, with TRBD1 identical over 12 bases. Unmatched junction bases numbered 3, after V lost 3 bases and J lost 7 bases. Germline-derived CDR1 and CDR2 are LNHNV and YYDKDF (reference sequence). The CDR3 sequence is 15 residues long. CDR3 nucleotide sequence: TGTGCCACCAGCAGGGGGGGACAGGGGGCTGAAAAACTGTTTTTT. Protein: CATSRGGQGAEKLFF. The full variable domain, with the rest looked up from reference TRBV15 and TRBJ1-4, is DAMVIQNPRYQVTQFGKPVTLSCSQTLNHNVMYWYQQKSSQAPKLLFHYYDKDFNNEADTPDNFQSRRPNTSFCFLDIRSPGLGDTAMYLCATSRGGQGAEKLFFGSGTQLSVL.

V and J are TRBV28 and TRBJ2-1; D is possibly TRBD2 (6 bases). The germline V gene encodes CDR1 MDHEN and CDR2 SYDVKM. Trimming stripped 4 bases from V and 7 bases from J, with 20 bases between. The CDR3 spans 16 residues. CDR3 coding DNA: TGTGCCAGCAGTTCCCCCCTTTCGGGAGTCAGGAATGAGCAGTTCTTC. Translating gives CASSSPLSGVRNEQFF.